These 28 T cell receptor beta chains came from one sample sequenced in a study of glioma-infiltrating T cells. Using RNA template, CDR3s of TCR alpha and beta were amplified with iRepertoire arm-PCR. TCRdb used MiXCR to reprocess the multiplex PCR reads, holding one entry per CDR3 protein. This table holds around 100,000 distinct CDR3 sequences, about 28% found once. What was sequenced was glioma tissue, nonneoplastic brain tissue, or PBMCs (not recorded which). Every receptor here comes from a human donor with low-grade glioma or glioblastoma, undergoing nonglioma brain surgery, or in good health (not recorded which).

This clonotype was counted ten times or more. The J gene is TRBJ2-5, the V gene TRBV28; 7 nucleotides line up with TRBD1. The CDR3 length is 13 residues. After removal of 9 bases from V and 2 bases from J, the junction contained 6 bases not matched to a gene. Germline CDR1 and CDR2: MDHEN and SYDVKM. The CDR3 loop reads CASRRDRQETQYF. In DNA form, the CDR3 reads TGTGCCAGTAGAAGGGACAGACAAGAGACCCAGTACTTC.

Concerning this clonotype itself: Given a much more abundant clone one base away, this may be a read error. V and J are TRBV6-1 and TRBJ2-1; a possible D gene is TRBD2 (6 bases). The CDR3 has 13 residues. V lost 5 bases and J lost 13, with 18 bases in between. Per germline, CDR1 MNHNS and CDR2 SASEGT. Written as DNA, the CDR3 is TGTGCCAGCAGTAAGTACGGGGGAACCTCCCAGTTCTTC. Protein product: CASSKYGGTSQFF.

Turning to this clonotype: Being one base from a much bigger clone, this may be a read error. V gene TRBV15 combines with J gene TRBJ2-7; D not resolved. V was cut by 5 bases and J by 3 bases, with 11 bases left in between. This CDR3 is 13 amino acids long. Germline values: CDR1 LNHNV, CDR2 YYDKDF (reference sequence). CDR3 in DNA: TGTGCCACCAGCCTGGGCCCCGGCTACGAGCAGTACTTC. As protein: CATSLGPGYEQYF.

This clonotype was seen ten or more times. V is TRBV25-1 and J is TRBJ2-5, with 7 positions matching TRBD1. The CDR3 contains 15 residues. The V gene's germline CDR1 is MGHDK and CDR2 SYGVNS. The trim removed 5 bases at V and 3 bases at J, leaving 9 bases unmatched. The CDR3, as DNA: TGTGCCAGCAGTTCCTATCCCGGGACAGAAGAGACCCAGTACTTC. Its translation is CASSSYPGTEETQYF.

This clonotype has a count of ten or more. This sequence joins TRBV4-1 and TRBJ2-7; the match to TRBD2 covers 8 bases. Germline-derived CDR1 and CDR2 are MGHRA and YSYEKL. V lost 4 bases to trimming and J lost 4 bases; unmatched junction nucleotides: 6. The CDR3 has 14 amino acids. The CDR3 protein is CASSPGTSIYEQYF. CDR3 coding DNA: TGCGCCAGCAGCCCAGGGACTAGTATTTACGAGCAGTACTTC.

The chain links TRBV12-3 or TRBV12-4 to TRBJ2-7; no clear D gene. The CDR3 has 13 amino acids. Trimming removed 4 bases at V and 2 bases at J, with 9 bases between. CDR3 DNA: TGTGCCAGCAGTTACGAGCGTACCTACGAGCAGTACTTC. As protein: CASSYERTYEQYF.

There are many counts of this clonotype. The chain recombines TRBV5-5 with TRBJ2-5; 12 bases match TRBD2. CDR1 and CDR2 from the germline V gene are SGHKS and YYEKEE (reference sequence). The V segment lost 4 bases and the J segment 4 bases; nucleotides outside the gene matches: 2. The CDR3 totals 14 residues. The CDR3 nucleotides are TGTGCCAGCAGCGTGACTAGCGGGGGAGAGACCCAGTACTTC. This encodes CASSVTSGGETQYF.

This clonotype was seen at least ten times. The chain couples TRBV5-6 to TRBJ1-1; no definite D call. This CDR3 spans 13 amino acids. Trimming stripped 1 base from V and 2 bases from J, with 6 bases between. Germline V gives CDR1 SGHDT, CDR2 YYEEEE. The CDR3 bases are TGTGCCAGCAGCTTGTATCACAACACTGAAGCTTTCTTT. Its protein is CASSLYHNTEAFF.

This clonotype was recorded at least ten times. V usage is TRBV28 and J usage is TRBJ1-5; 8 bases fit TRBD1. The CDR3 totals 14 residues. CDR1 and CDR2 (germline): MDHEN, SYDVKM. Trimming removed 7 bases from V and 6 bases from J; junction bases left unmatched: 8. The CDR3 DNA follows: TGTGCCAGCACCTCCGGACAGGGAGGTCAGCCCCAGCATTTT. Protein product: CASTSGQGGQPQHF.

Of note for this clonotype: A much larger clone lies a single base off, so this may be a read error. J is TRBJ2-3 and V is TRBV6-1; TRBD1 matches at 7 bases. V lost 6 bases and J lost 3; bases outside the gene matches: 12. This CDR3 is 16 amino acids long. Germline V lookup: CDR1 MNHNS, CDR2 SASEGT. DNA for the CDR3: TGTGCCAGCAGGACGCCGGGACAGCAAGTGACAGATACGCAGTATTTT. It codes for CASRTPGQQVTDTQYF.

The table lists this clonotype with many counts. This chain uses TRBV20-1 with TRBJ2-3, with unresolved D. This CDR3 comprises 14 residues. Trimming took 4 bases from V and 0 from J, leaving 11 bases between them. CDR1 and CDR2 (germline): DFQATT, SNEGSKA (reference sequence). Here the CDR3 DNA reads TGCAGTGCTACCGACCGGCGGAGCACAGATACGCAGTATTTT. Translation gives CSATDRRSTDTQYF.

The gene calls are TRBV7-2 and TRBJ2-2; D unclear. The germline V and J ends were trimmed by 5 bases and 4 bases, with 11 bases remaining between them. This CDR3 has 14 residues. Looked up from germline, CDR1 is SGHTA and CDR2 is FQGNSA. The CDR3 bases are TGTGCCAGCAGCCTAGGTGGAGCCACCGGGGAGCTGTTTTTT. Translated, it gives CASSLGGATGELFF.

The chain is built from TRBV11-2 and TRBJ2-5; D gene uncertain. The CDR3 spans 16 residues. Germline assignment: CDR1 SGHAT and CDR2 FQNNGV. Between the trimmed V and J ends, which lost 5 bases and 5 bases, there was a span of 21 bases. The CDR3 reads CASSARLHGLTETQYF. The CDR3 DNA reads as TGTGCCAGCAGCGCGCGGTTACATGGTTTAACGGAGACCCAGTACTTC.

The sample holds many counts of this clonotype. V gene TRBV6-2 or TRBV6-3 combines with J gene TRBJ2-4, with 8 bases identical to TRBD2. The CDR3 length is 15 residues. CDR1 and CDR2 from the germline V gene are MNHEY and SVGEGT. V lost 0 bases and J lost 6; bases outside the gene matches: 4. In DNA form, the CDR3 reads TGTGCCAGCAGTTACTCCGGGACTAGTGGAAACATTCAGTACTTC. Residues: CASSYSGTSGNIQYF.

The CDR3 sequence is CASSLLTNGEKLFF. In DNA form, the CDR3 reads TGTGCCAGCAGCTTATTAACAAATGGTGAAAAACTGTTTTTT. The chain links TRBV7-9 to TRBJ1-4; D uncertain. Trimming cost V 2 bases and J 7 bases, with 11 bases left between them. Germline CDR1 and CDR2: SEHNR and FQNEAQ (reference sequence). This CDR3 region has 14 residues.

The V and J genes are TRBV3-1 and TRBJ1-1; D gene uncertain. CDR1 is LGHDT, CDR2 YNNKEL, per germline (reference sequence). With 1 base removed from V and 7 bases from J, the gap between germline ends came to 16 bases. This CDR3 spans 15 amino acids. The CDR3 protein is CASSQGLLDGYEAFF. CDR3 DNA: TGTGCCAGCAGCCAAGGGCTCCTCGACGGTTATGAAGCTTTCTTT.

This clonotype came up once. This sequence may be a read error, since a much larger clone differs from it by one base. V and J are TRBV6-2 or TRBV6-3 and TRBJ2-5, with D perhaps matching TRBD1 (5 bases). The CDR3 sequence is 12 residues long. Germline loops: CDR1 MNHEY, CDR2 SVGEGT. The CDR3: CASNRQQETQNF. Written as DNA, the CDR3 is TGTGCCAGCAATAGACAGCAAGAGACCCAGAACTTC.

This clonotype was observed many times. The chain recombines TRBV11-2 with TRBJ2-3; no reliable D call. Trimming pared 5 bases from V and 4 bases from J, leaving 7 bases between. Germline V CDR1 and CDR2: SGHAT, FQNNGV. This CDR3 has 12 amino acids. This chain's CDR3 is CASSPGPDTQYF. The CDR3 DNA reads as TGTGCCAGCAGCCCAGGTCCAGATACGCAGTATTTT.

Concerning this clonotype: A read error is possible here, since a much larger clone lies one base away. Since no conserved phenylalanine or tryptophan closes the CDR3, a read error is the likely cause. This chain links TRBV27 with TRBJ2-1; tentatively, D is TRBD1 or TRBD2 (6 bases each). This CDR3 has 15 residues. V lost 6 bases, J lost 8 bases, and 20 bases lay in between. CDR1 and CDR2 (germline): MNHEY, SMNVEV (reference sequence). The CDR3 sequence is CASRSTGLRGHEQFY. Here the CDR3 DNA reads TGTGCCAGCAGATCTACCGGGCTCCGGGGGCATGAGCAGTTCTAC.

This clonotype was detected only a few times. The rearrangement links TRBV4-3 to TRBJ2-6; D is uncertain. This CDR3 is built from 19 residues. The V gene lost 0 bases and the J gene lost 0 bases, with 15 bases spanning the gap. The germline CDR1 and CDR2 sequences are LGHNA and YSLEER. The CDR3 spells CASSQEGQATFSGANVLTF. The CDR3 nucleotides are TGCGCCAGCAGCCAAGAAGGGCAGGCCACCTTCTCTGGGGCCAACGTCCTGACTTTC.

As concerns this clonotype: At one of its ends the junction is not consistent with the germline gene, which may arise from a read error. The chain combines TRBV10-2 with TRBJ1-6; D ambiguous. The CDR3 consists of 13 residues. CDR1 WSHSY and CDR2 SAAADI come from the germline V gene. The CDR3 region is CASSSSYNSPLHF. The CDR3 DNA follows: TGTGCCAGCAGTAGCTCCTATAATTCACCCCTCCACTTT.

The CDR3 bases are TGTGCCAGTAGTATGGGACCCTACTCTGGAAACACCATATATTTT. It specifies CASSMGPYSGNTIYF. The J gene is TRBJ1-3, the V gene TRBV19; weak D call: TRBD1 (5 bases). V was clipped by 3 bases and J by 0 bases, with 9 bases between them. The germline V gene encodes CDR1 LNHDA and CDR2 SQIVND (reference sequence). CDR3 length equals 15 residues.

As regards this clonotype: A much larger clone lies one base from this, so it may be a read error. The chain uses TRBV27 and TRBJ1-3, with D uncertain. Germline loops: CDR1 MNHEY, CDR2 SMNVEV (reference sequence). The CDR3 is made up of 15 amino acids. The CDR3 DNA is TGTGCCAGCAACCTAAGGCAGCCCTCTTCAAACACCACATATTTT. Its protein is CASNLRQPSSNTTYF.

This clonotype was observed a handful of times. The CDR3 region has the DNA TGTGCCAGCAGTATCCCCCCCGTAGAGGCCTATGGCTACACCTTC. The encoded protein is CASSIPPVEAYGYTF. The rearrangement links TRBV28 to TRBJ1-2, with D hard to call. V gave up 5 bases and J gave up 4 bases, with 17 bases separating them. The length of the CDR3 is 15 residues. Germline loops: CDR1 MDHEN, CDR2 SYDVKM.

This clonotype has only a few counts. The chain couples TRBV7-3 to TRBJ2-3, with TRBD2 matching 9 bases. CDR3 length equals 18 residues. Germline assignment: CDR1 SGHTA and CDR2 FQGTGA. Trimming took 0 bases from V and 2 from J; bases not matched to a gene: 9. The CDR3: CASSLTSSSGGSTDTQYF. The CDR3 DNA reads TGTGCCAGCAGCTTAACGAGCTCCAGCGGGGGGTCCACAGATACGCAGTATTTT.

This chain connects TRBV7-2 to TRBJ1-2; D is undetermined. Per germline, CDR1 SGHTA and CDR2 FQGNSA. The ends were cut back, 5 bases at V and 4 bases at J, with 11 bases in the middle. This CDR3 has 13 amino acids. The CDR3 is CASSPSFIYGYTF. The CDR3 DNA is TGTGCCAGCAGCCCTTCATTCATCTATGGCTACACCTTC.

This clonotype was recorded a few times. The rearrangement joins TRBV2 to TRBJ1-2, with a weak D call TRBD1 (6 bases). CDR3 size: 14 residues. V lost 8 bases and J 7 bases, leaving 20 bases between the germline ends. Germline CDR1 SNHLY, CDR2 FYNNEI. CDR3 in amino acids: CASAGGTGTSGYTF. CDR3 nucleotide sequence: TGTGCCAGCGCGGGGGGGACCGGGACAAGTGGCTACACCTTC.

Many counts were recorded for this clonotype. The rearrangement uses TRBV20-1 and TRBJ1-2; 8 bases are shared with TRBD1. The CDR3 consists of 14 residues. Germline lookup yields CDR1 DFQATT and CDR2 SNEGSKA (reference sequence). CDR3 loop: CRPQGGTSNYGYTF. The DNA of the CDR3 is TGCAGACCACAGGGGGGGACGTCTAACTATGGCTACACCTTC.